These 23 T cell receptor beta chains were sequenced from one sample in a study of T-cell memory formation after mild COVID-19. A single record per CDR3 protein comes from TCRdb applying MiXCR to the 5' RACE reads. The sample holds about 150,000 distinct CDR3 sequences, less than 25% seen once. The sequenced sample was PBMCs or a T cell subset sorted from them (not recorded which). The receptors shown here come from an adult woman who had mild COVID-19 (a few samples of this study predate the infection). Cell type and time point are not known.

This clonotype was counted a few times. The chain joins TRBV20-1 to TRBJ2-7; 9 bases fit TRBD2. Germline lookup yields CDR1 DFQATT and CDR2 SNEGSKA (reference sequence). There are 14 residues in the CDR3. V shed 5 bases and J 3 bases; nucleotides not matched to a gene: 8. The CDR3 sequence: CSARAGGSFYEQYF. The DNA of the CDR3 is TGCAGTGCTCGAGCGGGGGGCAGTTTCTACGAGCAGTACTTC.

This clonotype has just one count. The chain recombines TRBV18 with TRBJ2-5; 7 bases are a match to TRBD1. The trim removed 0 bases at V and 5 bases at J, leaving 0 bases unmatched. Germline V gene data show CDR1 as KGHSH and CDR2 as LQKENI. CDR3 length: 13 amino acids. The DNA of the CDR3 is TGTGCCAGCTCACCACCACAGGGGGAGACCCAGTACTTC. It is translated as CASSPPQGETQYF.

This chain uses TRBV5-1 with TRBJ2-4, with 10 bases matching TRBD1. Trimming cost V 4 bases and J 5 bases; bases outside gene matches: 6. The CDR3 consists of 15 residues. Germline CDR1 SGHRS, CDR2 YFSETQ. CDR3 nucleotide sequence: TGCGCCAGCAGCCCCGGGACAGGGGACCAAAACATTCAGTACTTC. Protein: CASSPGTGDQNIQYF.

This chain connects TRBV20-1 to TRBJ1-2; 8 bases map to TRBD1. J gave up 4 bases and V 5 bases, and 6 bases lay outside the gene matches. Germline V gene data show CDR1 as DFQATT and CDR2 as SNEGSKA (reference sequence). CDR3 length equals 13 residues. Written as DNA, the CDR3 is TGCAGTGCTTTGGACAGGGTCGGCTATGGCTACACCTTC. Its protein product is CSALDRVGYGYTF.

The sample holds a few counts of this clonotype. The CDR3 DNA is TGTGCCAGCAGCCAAGAAAACACCCAAAGGGATGAGCAGTTCTTC. It translates to CASSQENTQRDEQFF. V and J are TRBV3-1 and TRBJ2-1; unclear D gene. With 0 bases removed from V and 8 bases from J, the gap between germline ends came to 14 bases. This CDR3 has 15 amino acids. CDR1 is LGHDT, CDR2 YNNKEL, per germline (reference sequence).

This chain links TRBV19 with TRBJ1-1, with 8 nucleotides matching TRBD1. With 6 bases clipped from V and 6 bases from J, the junction kept 9 bases outside the gene matches. This CDR3 spans 14 amino acids. CDR1 LNHDA and CDR2 SQIVND come from the germline V gene (reference sequence). This chain's CDR3 is CASSLGAGGPEAFF. CDR3 DNA sequence: TGTGCCAGTAGCCTCGGGGCAGGGGGCCCTGAAGCTTTCTTT. Combining the CDR3 with reference TRBV19 and TRBJ1-1 gives the whole variable domain DGGITQSPKYLFRKEGQNVTLSCEQNLNHDAMYWYRQDPGQGLRLIYYSQIVNDFQKGDIAEGYSVSREKKESFPLTVTSAQKNPTAFYLCASSLGAGGPEAFFGQGTRLTVV.

The sample holds a few counts of this clonotype. CDR3 DNA sequence: TGTGCCAGCAGCCCTGGTAGGGGAACCACCGGGGAGCTGTTTTTT. It yields the protein CASSPGRGTTGELFF. The V call is TRBV7-6, the J call TRBJ2-2; possible D gene TRBD1, 5 bases. V was shortened by 5 bases and J by 4 bases, with 14 bases between the two germline ends. Germline values: CDR1 SGHVS, CDR2 FNYEAQ. This CDR3 has 15 residues.

The V and J genes are TRBV29-1 and TRBJ1-1; 12 nucleotides match TRBD1. CDR3 length: 15 amino acids. V was clipped by 1 base and J by 3 bases; unmatched bases: 3. CDR1 is SQVTM, CDR2 ANQGSEA, per germline. DNA of the CDR3: TGCAGCGTTGAAGGTGGGGACAGGGGGCACACTGAAGCTTTCTTT. This gives the protein CSVEGGDRGHTEAFF.

This chain links TRBV29-1 with TRBJ2-1; weak D call: TRBD2 (6 bases). With 4 bases removed from V and 1 base from J, the gap between germline ends came to 8 bases. Germline loops: CDR1 SQVTM, CDR2 ANQGSEA. The CDR3 runs 13 residues. In DNA form, the CDR3 reads TGCAGCGTTGTTCGGGAGTCCTACAATGAGCAGTTCTTC. The encoded protein is CSVVRESYNEQFF.

The chain joins TRBV11-3 to TRBJ2-1, with TRBD2 identical over 7 bases. CDR3 length: 13 amino acids. Germline V CDR1 and CDR2: SGHNT, YENEEA. V dropped 6 bases and J dropped 14; count of bases not matched to a gene: 13. The CDR3 protein is CASSPGGGSIEFF. Written as DNA, the CDR3 is TGTGCCAGCAGTCCGGGTGGCGGGAGTATCGAGTTCTTC. Full variable domain (missing parts from reference TRBV11-3 and TRBJ2-1): EAGVVQSPRYKIIEKKQPVAFWCNPISGHNTLYWYLQNLGQGPELLIRYENEEAVDDSQLPKDRFSAERLKGVDSTLKIQPAELGDSAVYLCASSPGGGSIEFFGPGTRLTVL.

The table lists this clonotype with a few counts. The CDR3 reads CASSEGQPGEQYF. The CDR3 bases are TGTGCCAGCAGCGAGGGACAGCCCGGAGAGCAGTACTTC. The chain couples TRBV5-5 to TRBJ2-7, with 7 positions matching TRBD1. Germline V gene lookup returns CDR1 SGHKS and CDR2 YYEKEE (reference sequence). J was trimmed by 7 bases and V by 4 bases; bases with no gene match: 8. CDR3 size: 13 residues. Complete variable domain (other parts from reference TRBV5-5 and TRBJ2-7): DAGVTQSPTHLIKTRGQQVTLRCSPISGHKSVSWYQQVLGQGPQFIFQYYEKEERGRGNFPDRFSARQFPNYSSELNVNALLLGDSALYLCASSEGQPGEQYFGPGTRLTVT.

The CDR3 reads CSGQAGGPGNEQFF. CDR3 sequence (DNA): TGCAGCGGCCAGGCGGGGGGCCCGGGAAATGAGCAGTTCTTC. The chain joins TRBV20-1 to TRBJ2-1; 8 bases align to TRBD2. CDR3 size: 14 residues. CDR1 is DFQATT, CDR2 SNEGSKA, per germline (reference sequence).

This clonotype has a handful of counts. The rearrangement links TRBV3-1 to TRBJ2-5; TRBD2 matches at 12 bases. V shed 5 bases, J shed 2 bases, and the junction held 6 bases outside the gene matches. CDR3 length: 16 amino acids. Germline V gives CDR1 LGHDT, CDR2 YNNKEL (reference sequence). As DNA, the CDR3 is TGTGCCAGCAGCAGCGGACTAGCGGGGATGCAAGAGACCCAGTACTTC. It codes for CASSSGLAGMQETQYF.

This chain links TRBV3-1 with TRBJ2-3; weak D call: TRBD2 (5 bases). The CDR3 contains 17 residues. Germline CDR1 reads LGHDT; CDR2 reads YNNKEL (reference sequence). The V end was cut by 0 bases, the J end by 0 bases, with 13 bases between. For the CDR3, the DNA is TGTGCCAGCAGCCAAGATAAGAAGCGGACTAGCACAGATACGCAGTATTTT. This encodes CASSQDKKRTSTDTQYF.

This chain connects TRBV7-9 to TRBJ2-5; D call uncertain. Per the germline V gene, CDR1 is SEHNR and CDR2 is FQNEAQ (reference sequence). The V end lost 2 bases, the J end lost 0 bases, and 13 bases lay between the germline ends. CDR3 length: 16 amino acids. CDR3 loop: CASSLTSRIDQETQYF. The DNA for the CDR3 is TGTGCCAGCAGCTTAACGTCTCGGATAGACCAAGAGACCCAGTACTTC.

J is TRBJ2-3 and V is TRBV5-1; 7 bases fit TRBD1. The V gene's germline CDR1 is SGHRS and CDR2 YFSETQ. V dropped 5 bases and J dropped 2; count of bases not matched to a gene: 8. This CDR3 has 15 residues. The CDR3 here is CASRSEGALTDTQYF. The CDR3, as DNA: TGCGCCAGCAGAAGCGAGGGGGCCCTCACAGATACGCAGTATTTT. Drawing the rest from reference TRBV5-1 and TRBJ2-3, the complete variable domain is KAGVTQTPRYLIKTRGQQVTLSCSPISGHRSVSWYQQTPGQGLQFLFEYFSETQRNKGNFPGRFSGRQFSNSRSEMNVSTLELGDSALYLCASRSEGALTDTQYFGPGTRLTVL.

This clonotype has more than one count but fewer than ten. The CDR3 reads CASSASQGRVYGYTF. CDR3 bases: TGTGCCAGCAGCGCATCCCAGGGGAGAGTTTATGGCTACACCTTC. The chain combines TRBV9 with TRBJ1-2, with D tentatively TRBD1 (6 bases). V lost 3 bases and J 5 bases, leaving 17 bases between the germline ends. The germline CDR1 and CDR2 sequences are SGDLS and YYNGEE. The CDR3 covers 15 residues.

The chain couples TRBV5-6 to TRBJ1-1, with D perhaps TRBD1 (6 bases). The V end lost 5 bases, the J end lost 0 bases, and 14 bases lay between the germline ends. Per the germline V gene, CDR1 is SGHDT and CDR2 is YYEEEE. The CDR3 is made up of 15 amino acids. CDR3 DNA: TGTGCCAGCAGGCCCGAGCAGGGGATGAACACTGAAGCTTTCTTT. Amino acids: CASRPEQGMNTEAFF.

This clonotype was seen a few times. The J gene is TRBJ1-2, the V gene TRBV27, with TRBD1 as a possible D gene (5 bases). V lost 2 bases to trimming and J lost 8 bases, with 15 bases between them. The CDR3 is 14 amino acids. Germline V gene data show CDR1 as MNHEY and CDR2 as SMNVEV (reference sequence). CDR3 loop: CASSLGGGRLGYTF. DNA of the CDR3: TGTGCCAGCAGTTTAGGGGGTGGGCGCCTAGGCTACACCTTC.

This chain connects TRBV9 to TRBJ1-2, with D unclear. CDR1 is SGDLS and CDR2 is YYNGEE in the germline V gene. The CDR3 is 12 amino acids. V was clipped by 0 bases and J by 6 bases, with 6 bases between them. CDR3 DNA sequence: TGTGCCAGCAGCGTAGGAGGGCATGGCTACACCTTC. Its translation is CASSVGGHGYTF.

The sample holds many counts of this clonotype. This chain links TRBV7-2 with TRBJ1-5; D remains ambiguous. Germline V CDR1 and CDR2: SGHTA, FQGNSA. The CDR3 extends over 13 amino acids. The V end lost 2 bases, the J end lost 2 bases, and 4 bases lay between the germline ends. The CDR3 loop is CASSLLRNQPQHF. The CDR3 DNA follows: TGTGCCAGCAGCTTATTACGCAATCAGCCCCAGCATTTT.

The J gene is TRBJ2-1, the V gene TRBV27; D could derive from TRBD1 or TRBD2 (5 bases each). The germline V gene encodes CDR1 MNHEY and CDR2 SMNVEV (reference sequence). The V end lost 8 bases, the J end lost 0 bases, and 14 bases lay between the germline ends. The CDR3 is 15 amino acids. The CDR3 bases are TGTGCCAGCCGACCGGGGACGACCTCCTACAATGAGCAGTTCTTC. It specifies CASRPGTTSYNEQFF.

The chain couples TRBV12-3 or TRBV12-4 to TRBJ1-2; tentative D call: TRBD1 (5 bases). The CDR3 has 13 residues. With 3 bases removed from V and 6 bases from J, the gap between germline ends came to 11 bases. CDR3 amino acids: CASSFLTENGYTF. The CDR3 nucleotides read TGTGCCAGCAGTTTCTTGACAGAAAATGGCTACACCTTC.